Following are 31 T cell receptor beta chains from one sample sequenced in a study of blood T cells in healthy people across ages. Then a second PCR, running roughly 7 to 11 cycles, was carried out with a sample-barcoded 5' primer and a J-beta primer mix. Using its own MiXCR run on the 5' RACE reads, TCRdb lists one record per CDR3 protein. The table includes about 590,000 distinct CDR3 sequences, 25% to 30% detected once. Sequenced: blood. These receptors were obtained from a woman older than 75 in good health.

This clonotype has just a few counts. The CDR3 nucleotides are TGTGCCAGCAGCTCGGGGGGGACAGGGTGGTACACTGAAGCTTTCTTT. This encodes CASSSGGTGWYTEAFF. The J gene is TRBJ1-1, the V gene TRBV7-8, with 9 nucleotides matching TRBD1. Germline-derived CDR1 and CDR2 are SGHVS and FQNEAQ. The CDR3 runs to 16 residues. J was trimmed by 3 bases and V by 4 bases; bases with no gene match: 9.

This chain joins TRBV4-2 and TRBJ2-5; TRBD1 agrees at 9 bases. Trimming at V came to 0 bases and at J to 11 bases, leaving 13 bases not matched to a gene. The CDR3 is 16 residues long. Per the germline V gene, CDR1 is LGHNA and CDR2 is YNFKEQ. CDR3 nucleotides: TGTGCCAGCAGCCAAGATCGGGACAGGGCAAACAATGAGCAGTACTTC. It is translated as CASSQDRDRANNEQYF.

In this sample, this clonotype turned up many times. A read error may explain this, as a much larger clone is one base away. This sequence joins TRBV20-1 and TRBJ2-7; 8 nucleotides agree with TRBD1. The CDR3 sequence is 13 residues long. The germline CDR1 and CDR2 sequences are DFQATT and SNEGSKA (reference sequence). Trimming cost V 3 bases and J 6 bases; bases outside gene matches: 7. The CDR3 coding sequence is TGCAGTGCTAGGGAGGGAACAGGGGGCGAGCAGTACTTC. It yields the protein CSAREGTGGEQYF.

V and J are TRBV20-1 and TRBJ1-1, with D possibly matching TRBD1 (6 bases). The CDR3 length is 13 residues. V lost 8 bases to trimming and J lost 5 bases, with 18 bases between them. Germline lookup yields CDR1 DFQATT and CDR2 SNEGSKA (reference sequence). CDR3 sequence reads: CSSLDRLGTEAFF. In DNA, the CDR3 is TGCAGTTCCCTGGACAGACTGGGAACTGAAGCTTTCTTT.

In regard to this clonotype: This may be a read error, as it is one base from a much larger clone. This chain uses TRBV7-3 with TRBJ2-1; D uncertain. This CDR3 is 15 amino acids long. Trimming removed 1 base at V and 0 bases at J, with 7 bases between. Germline CDR1 reads SGHTA; CDR2 reads FQGTGA. In DNA form, the CDR3 reads TGTGCCAGCAGCTTAAGAGTTCGCTCCTACAATGAGCAGTTCTTC. Amino acid sequence: CASSLRVRSYNEQFF. Combining the CDR3 with reference TRBV7-3 and TRBJ2-1 gives the whole variable domain GAGVSQTPSNKVTEKGKYVELRCDPISGHTALYWYRQSLGQGPEFLIYFQGTGAADDSGLPNDRFFAVRPEGSVSTLKIQRTERGDSAVYLCASSLRVRSYNEQFFGPGTRLTVL.

This clonotype was detected many times. This chain joins TRBV9 and TRBJ2-1, with 8 bases aligning to TRBD2. The CDR3 extends over 20 amino acids. Germline CDR1 reads SGDLS; CDR2 reads YYNGEE. Trimming at V came to 4 bases and at J to 0 bases, leaving 18 bases not matched to a gene. The CDR3 DNA sequence: TGTGCCAGCAGCCCCCGCCGTGATAGCGGGGTCCCCAGCTCCTACAATGAGCAGTTCTTC. Protein product: CASSPRRDSGVPSSYNEQFF.

This clonotype was seen many times. The chain has TRBV6-6 and TRBJ1-2; the D is unclear. The V end was cut by 6 bases, the J end by 8 bases, with 13 bases between. Germline-derived CDR1 and CDR2 are MNHNY and SVGAGI (reference sequence). This CDR3 spans 12 amino acids. The CDR3 sequence: CASRPALSGYTF. CDR3 coding DNA: TGTGCCAGCAGGCCGGCGCTGAGCGGCTACACCTTC.

This clonotype was recorded at least ten times. This chain connects TRBV7-9 to TRBJ1-3; D is perhaps TRBD1 (5 bases). Trimming removed 2 bases at V and 6 bases at J, with 14 bases between. This CDR3 has 15 amino acids. From germline, CDR1 is SEHNR and CDR2 FQNEAQ (reference sequence). The CDR3 DNA reads TGTGCCAGCAGCTTATTTTGGGGGAATGAAAACACCATATATTTT. Amino acids: CASSLFWGNENTIYF.

For this clonotype: This may be a read error, as it is one base from a much larger clone. The rearrangement joins TRBV28 to TRBJ2-3, with 7 bases aligning to TRBD2. The CDR3 covers 16 residues. Germline V gene data show CDR1 as MDHEN and CDR2 as SYDVKM. The V gene end was trimmed by 8 bases and the J gene end by 6 bases; junction bases not matched to a gene: 17. The DNA for the CDR3 is TGTGCCAGCCTTCCCTGGGGGGGTCGGCTAGGGGATACGCAGTATTTT. It is translated as CASLPWGGRLGDTQYF. Together with reference TRBV28 and TRBJ2-3, the CDR3 gives the full variable domain: DVKVTQSSRYLVKRTGEKVFLECVQDMDHENMFWYRQDPGLGLRLIYFSYDVKMKEKGDIPEGYSVSREKKERFSLILESASTNQTSMYLCASLPWGGRLGDTQYFGPGTRLTVL.

The rearrangement uses TRBV11-2 and TRBJ2-1; D is perhaps TRBD2 (6 bases). The CDR3 covers 15 residues. Germline CDR1 reads SGHAT; CDR2 reads FQNNGV. The ends were cut back, 1 base at V and 9 bases at J, with 16 bases in the middle. CDR3 coding DNA: TGTGCCAGCAGCTTAGGGGGGAACAGGAGGGCTGAGCAGTTCTTC. It encodes CASSLGGNRRAEQFF.

This clonotype came up many times. V is TRBV7-6 and J is TRBJ2-5; TRBD1 matches at 10 bases. In germline, CDR1 is SGHVS, CDR2 FNYEAQ. CDR3 size: 16 residues. The V segment lost 4 bases and the J segment 11 bases; nucleotides outside the gene matches: 16. CDR3 amino acids: CASSSFAGTGAAWQYF. The CDR3 bases are TGTGCCAGCAGCTCGTTTGCCGGGACAGGGGCGGCATGGCAGTACTTC.

Notes on this clonotype: With a much larger clone just one base away, this may be a read error. CDR3 nucleotides: TGCGTCAGCAGCTTCGACAGGGCCAACTATGGCTACACCTTC. As protein: CVSSFDRANYGYTF. The chain links TRBV5-1 to TRBJ1-2, with 7 bases that match TRBD1. Germline assignment: CDR1 SGHRS and CDR2 YFSETQ. The CDR3 is 14 amino acids.

This clonotype was observed a few times. The chain links TRBV21-1 to TRBJ1-4. TRBV21-1 is a documented pseudogene. This CDR3 spans 13 amino acids. The CDR3 spells CASSIATYEKLFF. CDR3 sequence (DNA): TGTGCCAGCAGCATTGCCACATATGAAAAACTGTTTTTT.

This clonotype was observed at least ten times. This chain links TRBV7-2 with TRBJ2-7; 7 bases are a match to TRBD2. CDR3 length: 15 amino acids. Trimming removed 3 bases from V and 0 bases from J; junction bases left unmatched: 5. Germline assignment: CDR1 SGHTA and CDR2 FQGNSA. For the CDR3, the DNA is TGTGCCAGCAGCTTGGGAGGGGCTCTCTCCTACGAGCAGTACTTC. Protein sequence: CASSLGGALSYEQYF.

This clonotype was seen at least ten times. The rearrangement joins TRBV15 to TRBJ2-1; tentatively, D is TRBD2 (6 bases). Per the germline V gene, CDR1 is LNHNV and CDR2 is YYDKDF (reference sequence). V lost 0 bases and J lost 5, with 11 bases in between. The CDR3 contains 15 residues. CDR3 sequence (DNA): TGTGCCACCAGCAGAGATTTGGGACTTCACAATGAGCAGTTCTTC. This encodes CATSRDLGLHNEQFF.

This chain connects TRBV20-1 to TRBJ1-6, with D possibly matching TRBD1 (6 bases). The V end lost 6 bases, the J end lost 7 bases, and 19 bases lay between the germline ends. This CDR3 is built from 15 residues. CDR1 and CDR2 from the germline V gene are DFQATT and SNEGSKA (reference sequence). The CDR3 coding sequence is TGCAGTGCAAGACAGGATAACCTCCAGAATTCACCCCTCCACTTT. This gives the protein CSARQDNLQNSPLHF.

This clonotype has just a few counts. Relative to the germline gene, one junction end is altered; a read error may explain this. This chain uses TRBV11-2 with TRBJ2-5; a possible D gene is TRBD1 (6 bases). Germline values: CDR1 SGHAT, CDR2 FQNNGV. The CDR3 length is 13 residues. The CDR3: CANSLGQGETQYF. CDR3 sequence (DNA): TGTGCCAACAGCTTAGGGCAGGGGGAGACCCAGTACTTC. The variable domain in full, with the rest retrieved from reference TRBV11-2 and TRBJ2-5, is EAGVAQSPRYKIIEKRQSVAFWCNPISGHATLYWYQQILGQGPKLLIQFQNNGVVDDSQLPKDRFSAERLKGVDSTLKIQPAKLEDSAVYLCANSLGQGETQYFGPGTRLLVL.

The chain has TRBV27 and TRBJ2-1; 9 bases fit TRBD2. V shed 4 bases, J shed 7 bases, and the junction held 8 bases outside the gene matches. Germline lookup yields CDR1 MNHEY and CDR2 SMNVEV (reference sequence). This CDR3 spans 15 amino acids. In DNA form, the CDR3 reads TGTGCCAGCAGTTCCCTAGCGGGGTTAGGGAATGAGCAGTTCTTC. Translating gives CASSSLAGLGNEQFF.

This clonotype was picked up many times. The junction differs from germline at one of its ends, possibly a read error. The V gene is TRBV7-9, the J gene TRBJ2-3; 9 positions agree with TRBD2. CDR3 length: 15 amino acids. Germline CDR1 reads SEHNR; CDR2 reads FQNEAQ (reference sequence). The CDR3 sequence is CASSLDGTSKDTQYF. CDR3 nucleotides: TGTGCCAGCAGCTTAGACGGGACTAGCAAAGATACGCAGTATTTT.

J is TRBJ2-2 and V is TRBV6-1; 7 bases are a match to TRBD1. J gave up 1 base and V 2 bases, and 13 bases lay outside the gene matches. Germline loops: CDR1 MNHNS, CDR2 SASEGT. This CDR3 is 19 amino acids long. This CDR3 is CASSETRTYRGKNTGELFF. For the CDR3, the DNA is TGTGCCAGCAGTGAAACCCGGACGTACAGGGGAAAGAACACCGGGGAGCTGTTTTTT.

Only a few counts were recorded for this clonotype. The chain has TRBV7-2 and TRBJ2-5; TRBD1 agrees at 7 bases. The CDR3 runs to 14 residues. V shed 5 bases, J shed 1 base, and the junction held 4 bases outside the gene matches. The germline gives CDR1 SGHTA, CDR2 FQGNSA. CDR3 in amino acids: CASSKGQSQETQYF. The CDR3 DNA reads TGTGCCAGCAGCAAGGGACAGTCCCAAGAGACCCAGTACTTC. Drawing the rest from reference TRBV7-2 and TRBJ2-5, the complete variable domain is GAGVSQSPSNKVTEKGKDVELRCDPISGHTALYWYRQSLGQGLEFLIYFQGNSAPDKSGLPSDRFSAERTGGSVSTLTIQRTQQEDSAVYLCASSKGQSQETQYFGPGTRLLVL.

The chain joins TRBV29-1 to TRBJ2-3; 10 bases align to TRBD2. The CDR3 contains 16 residues. V lost 6 bases and J lost 6; bases outside the gene matches: 15. Germline values: CDR1 SQVTM, CDR2 ANQGSEA. The CDR3 loop reads CSVEFPGLAYRDTQYF. CDR3 bases: TGCAGCGTGGAATTTCCGGGACTAGCGTATAGGGATACGCAGTATTTT.

At least ten counts were recorded for this clonotype. The chain recombines TRBV20-1 with TRBJ2-1, with 10 bases identical to TRBD2. The junction had 5 bases not matched to a gene; V was cut back by 6 bases and J by 9 bases. The V gene's germline CDR1 is DFQATT and CDR2 SNEGSKA (reference sequence). This CDR3 has 12 residues. The DNA for the CDR3 is TGCAGTGCAATTAGCGGGGGGCTTGAGCAGTTCTTC. It specifies CSAISGGLEQFF.

The sample holds many counts of this clonotype. The chain is built from TRBV14 and TRBJ2-5, with TRBD2 matching 10 bases. Looked up from germline, CDR1 is SGHDN and CDR2 is FVKESK. The CDR3 covers 15 residues. The trim removed 3 bases at V and 5 bases at J, leaving 6 bases unmatched. The CDR3 DNA is TGTGCCAGCAGCCAGAGCGGGGGGGCTTGGGAGACCCAGTACTTC. Protein sequence: CASSQSGGAWETQYF.

The chain's CDR3 is CSARPSLEAFF. In nucleotides, the CDR3 is TGCAGTGCTAGACCCAGTCTTGAAGCTTTCTTT. The chain uses TRBV20-1 and TRBJ1-1, with unresolved D. Germline CDR1 is DFQATT and CDR2 is SNEGSKA (reference sequence). The germline V and J ends were trimmed by 2 bases and 7 bases, with 8 bases remaining between them. The CDR3 loop spans 11 amino acids.

This chain connects TRBV7-9 to TRBJ2-1, with 13 bases lining up with TRBD2. CDR1 is SEHNR and CDR2 is FQNEAQ in the germline V gene (reference sequence). Trimming at V came to 7 bases and at J to 7 bases, leaving 4 bases not matched to a gene. The CDR3 is 14 amino acids. CDR3 nucleotide sequence: TGTGCCAGCAAACTAGCGGGGGGGATGAATGAGCAGTTCTTC. Protein product: CASKLAGGMNEQFF. Based on the CDR3 plus reference TRBV7-9 and TRBJ2-1, the full variable domain is DTGVSQNPRHKITKRGQNVTFRCDPISEHNRLYWYRQTLGQGPEFLTYFQNEAQLEKSRLLSDRFSAERPKGSFSTLEIQRTEQGDSAMYLCASKLAGGMNEQFFGPGTRLTVL.

There are many counts of this clonotype. The rearrangement joins TRBV6-1 to TRBJ2-6, with D possibly being TRBD2 (5 bases). The germline CDR1 and CDR2 sequences are MNHNS and SASEGT. The CDR3 is 15 residues long. Between the trimmed V and J ends, which lost 2 bases and 8 bases, there was a span of 13 bases. CDR3 amino acids: CASSESGSVPNVLTF. CDR3 nucleotides: TGTGCCAGCAGTGAATCGGGGTCAGTCCCCAACGTCCTGACTTTC.

At least ten counts were recorded for this clonotype. The chain recombines TRBV28 with TRBJ2-3; D might be TRBD2 (6 bases). In germline, CDR1 is MDHEN, CDR2 SYDVKM. There are 16 residues in the CDR3. V dropped 6 bases and J dropped 8 bases, with 24 bases sitting between them. The DNA of the CDR3 is TGTGCCAGCAGCTTCGGGGTAGGGACGGGGGTCGGTACGCAGTATTTT. It specifies CASSFGVGTGVGTQYF.

V is TRBV10-3 and J is TRBJ2-5, with D unclear. Germline V gene data show CDR1 as ENHRY and CDR2 as SYGVKD. Trimming stripped 6 bases from V and 5 bases from J, with 13 bases between. The length of the CDR3 is 13 residues. The CDR3 nucleotides are TGTGCCATCAGGTTAAACTCTGGGGAGACCCAGTACTTC. It specifies CAIRLNSGETQYF.

A note on this clonotype: Given a much more abundant clone one base away, this may be a read error. The chain couples TRBV7-2 to TRBJ1-5, with D unclear. The CDR3 spans 13 residues. Germline V gene lookup returns CDR1 SGHTA and CDR2 FQGNSA. Trimming left V 5 bases short and J 3 bases short, with 8 bases between. CDR3 amino acids: CASSEQTNQPQHF. CDR3 DNA: TGTGCCAGCAGCGAACAGACCAATCAGCCCCAGCATTTT.

V usage is TRBV6-5 and J usage is TRBJ1-2; weak D call: TRBD1 (6 bases). Trimming stripped 7 bases from V and 5 bases from J, with 23 bases between. This CDR3 is built from 16 residues. Germline-derived CDR1 and CDR2 are MNHEY and SVGAGI. The CDR3 spells CASNARGRAVGYGYTF. The CDR3 nucleotides read TGTGCCAGCAACGCCAGGGGAAGGGCAGTGGGGTATGGCTACACCTTC.